The clone carrying this TCR beta chain has just one count. J lost 4 bases, V lost 4 bases, and 10 bases had no gene match. This CDR3 has 14 residues. Per the germline V gene, CDR1 is SQVTM and CDR2 is ANQGSEA. This record comes from a study of blood T cell repertoires in COVID-19. Study information: Acute and convalescent COVID-19 samples came from the United States, Italy and Spain.

Original processing methods: Cell counts per sample came from amplifying reference gene primers. The protocol was immunoSEQ multiplex PCR, while the TCRdb copy is restricted to in-frame clones and leaves out a portion. That table supplies the V and J calls and clone size; D and trimming were determined from the DNA. The repertoire holds fewer than 35,000 clones, with about 89% as singletons. The sample comprised peripheral blood. The chain uses TRBV29-1 and TRBJ2-7; 7 bases line up with TRBD1. The TCR was taken from a human donor with active COVID-19. The donor label of this sample is uncertain. The CDR3 region has the DNA TGCAGCGTTGGCCCGGACAGGTCTGGGTACGAGCAGTACTTC. Translated, it gives CSVGPDRSGYEQYF.